Listed below are T cell receptor beta chains from one sample, sequenced in a study of shared clonotypes between healthy human individuals. Profiling relied on immunoSEQ multiplex PCR, and the TCRdb table lists in-frame clones only, not all of them. Of under 2,500,000 clones listed, around 95% are singletons. Material for sequencing was naive CD4+ T cells sorted from blood. Every receptor here comes from a man between 18 and 35 years old in good health. Each CDR3 is given with its conserved first and last residue. A D gene is named only where the DNA matches it firmly. Clone size is given for some rows only: seen once, a few or many times, or a class if the clone is expanded.

D gene,V gene,clone size,J gene,CDR3 DNA,CDR3 protein
.,TRBV4-3,.,TRBJ1-6,TGCGCCAGCAGCCAAGCGGACAGCTCCTATAATTCACCCCTCCACTTT,CASSQADSSYNSPLHF
.,TRBV30,.,TRBJ1-1,TGTGCCTGGAGACAGGTTCTGAACACTGAAGCTTTCTTT,CAWRQVLNTEAFF
.,TRBV30,once,TRBJ2-1,TGTGCCTGGAGTGGAGGTGGGGGGAGCTCCTACAATGAGCAGTTCTTC,CAWSGGGGSSYNEQFF
.,TRBV11-2,.,TRBJ1-1,TGTGCCAGCAGCCCGCGGGTGAAGTTTGGGAGGGGGAACACTGAAGCTTTCTTT,CASSPRVKFGRGNTEAFF
TRBD2,TRBV15,.,TRBJ2-1,TGTGCCACCAGCAGAGATAGTCGACTAGCGGGCTACAATGAGCAGTTCTTC,CATSRDSRLAGYNEQFF
TRBD2,TRBV5-1,.,TRBJ2-5,TGCGCCAGCAGCTTGCAAGCTAGCGGGGGGGCATGGCAAGAGACCCAGTACTTC,CASSLQASGGAWQETQYF
TRBD1,TRBV6-1,.,TRBJ2-7,TGTGCCAGCAACGGTCCCGGGACAGTCTCCTACGAGCAGTACTTC,CASNGPGTVSYEQYF
.,TRBV10-1,.,TRBJ1-1,TGCGCCAGCAGGAGGACAGTGAACACTGAAGCTTTCTTT,CASRRTVNTEAFF
.,TRBV11-2,.,TRBJ1-5,TGTGCCAGCAGCTTAGATCTGGGCCAGCCCCAGCATTTT,CASSLDLGQPQHF
.,TRBV6-4,.,TRBJ2-1,TGTGCCAGCGGACAGTCCTACAATGAGCAGTTCTTC,CASGQSYNEQFF
.,TRBV5-1,.,TRBJ1-1,TGCGCCAGCAGCTTAAGTGACACTGAAGCTTTCTTT,CASSLSDTEAFF
.,TRBV4-1,.,TRBJ2-7,TGCGCCAGCAGCCAAGATCGGGTATCCTACGAGCAGTACTTC,CASSQDRVSYEQYF
TRBD1,TRBV6-6,.,TRBJ1-1,TGTGCCAGCAGTTACTCACAGGGGGCGCTTACTGAAGCTTTCTTT,CASSYSQGALTEAFF
.,TRBV9,.,TRBJ2-3,TGTGCCAGCAGCTTCCGAGGGGCAGATACGCAGTATTTT,CASSFRGADTQYF
.,TRBV9,.,TRBJ2-2,TGTGCCAGCAGCACCGCAGGGTCCACCGGGGAGCTGTTTTTT,CASSTAGSTGELFF
.,TRBV5-1,.,TRBJ1-6,TGCGCCAGCAGCTTGGGGCCAGGGGATAATTCACCCCTCCACTTT,CASSLGPGDNSPLHF
.,TRBV7-2,.,TRBJ2-7,TGTGCCAGCAGCGCACAAAGAGGGGGGTCCTACGAGCAGTACTTC,CASSAQRGGSYEQYF
TRBD2,TRBV30,.,TRBJ2-1,TGTGCCTGGAGTACCGGGACTAGCGGGCCGCAGTTCTTC,CAWSTGTSGPQFF
.,TRBV5-1,once,TRBJ1-5,TGCGCCAGCAGCTTAGGACTAAATCAGCCCCAGCATTTT,CASSLGLNQPQHF
TRBD1,TRBV7-2,.,TRBJ1-2,TGTGCCAGCAGCTTCATAGGGGGACAGGGGAATGGCTACACCTTC,CASSFIGGQGNGYTF
TRBD1,TRBV10-3,.,TRBJ1-1,TGTGCCATCAGTCAACAGGGGAGTGAAGCTTTCTTT,CAISQQGSEAFF
.,TRBV6-5,few,TRBJ1-4,TGTGCCAGCAGTCGAGACATGCACCCTAATGAAAAACTGTTTTTT,CASSRDMHPNEKLFF
.,TRBV18,.,TRBJ1-1,TGTGCCAGCTCACCATTCGTGGACCCCCTAATGAACACTGAAGCTTTCTTT,CASSPFVDPLMNTEAFF